Shown below are 26 T cell receptor beta chains from a single sample sequenced in a study of early T cells in non-severe SARS-CoV-2 infection. TCRdb passed the 5' RACE reads through MiXCR, listing each CDR3 protein once. The data show about 84,000 distinct CDR3 sequences, 12% seen once. The source material was whole blood. The receptors shown here come from an adult who was a healthcare worker with PCR-confirmed SARS-CoV-2 infection or an uninfected control (not recorded which).

This chain joins TRBV5-4 and TRBJ2-2; D not resolved. This CDR3 region has 13 residues. The germline V gene encodes CDR1 SGHNT and CDR2 YYREEE (reference sequence). The V and J ends lost 4 bases and 0 bases respectively, with 4 bases between them. DNA of the CDR3: TGTGCCAGCAGCCAGTCGAACACCGGGGAGCTGTTTTTT. Its translation is CASSQSNTGELFF.

This chain links TRBV12-3 or TRBV12-4 with TRBJ1-1; weak D call: TRBD1 (5 bases). Trimming stripped 7 bases from V and 4 bases from J, with 19 bases between. The CDR3 runs 15 residues. This CDR3 reads CASTLGGKRSTEAFF. The CDR3 DNA is TGTGCCAGCACCCTGGGGGGGAAGAGGAGCACTGAAGCTTTCTTT.

The V and J genes are TRBV18 and TRBJ2-6, with 7 bases lining up with TRBD1. The CDR3 spans 15 residues. CDR1 is KGHSH and CDR2 is LQKENI in the germline V gene. J lost 2 bases, V lost 6 bases, and 4 bases had no gene match. CDR3 sequence (DNA): TGTGCCAGCTCGCTTACAGGGGCTGGGGCCAACGTCCTGACTTTC. Amino acids: CASSLTGAGANVLTF.

The sample holds a few counts of this clonotype. The chain carries TRBV7-2 and TRBJ2-5, with D uncertain. Germline V gene sequence: CDR1 SGHTA, CDR2 FQGNSA. V lost 3 bases and J 4 bases, leaving 15 bases between the germline ends. This CDR3 contains 15 residues. The CDR3: CASSFKSPKRETQYF. CDR3 sequence (DNA): TGTGCCAGCAGCTTTAAAAGCCCTAAGCGAGAGACCCAGTACTTC.

The sample holds many counts of this clonotype. CDR3 sequence (DNA): TGCGCCAGCAGCCCCTACGACACCGGGGAGCTGTTTTTT. It specifies CASSPYDTGELFF. V gene TRBV5-1 combines with J gene TRBJ2-2; D gene unclear. This CDR3 has 13 residues. V shed 4 bases and J shed 3 bases, with 7 bases lying between them. Germline V lookup: CDR1 SGHRS, CDR2 YFSETQ.

This clonotype has a handful of counts. The V call is TRBV29-1, the J call TRBJ1-1, with TRBD1 as a possible D gene (6 bases). This CDR3 is built from 14 residues. With 7 bases removed from V and 0 bases from J, the gap between germline ends came to 15 bases. CDR1 SQVTM and CDR2 ANQGSEA come from the germline V gene. The CDR3 region has the DNA TGCAGCGGAACAGGGTTCTCCGTGAACACTGAAGCTTTCTTT. This codes for CSGTGFSVNTEAFF.

This clonotype was counted between two and nine times. V gene TRBV11-3 combines with J gene TRBJ1-2, with 12 bases matching TRBD1. V gave up 4 bases and J gave up 5 bases; unmatched junction bases: 5. Germline V CDR1 and CDR2: SGHNT, YENEEA. This CDR3 has 15 amino acids. Here the CDR3 reads CASSSRDRGLYGYTF. CDR3 DNA sequence: TGTGCCAGCAGCTCCCGGGACAGGGGGCTGTATGGCTACACCTTC.

Turning to this clonotype: A much bigger clone sits one base away, suggesting this may be a read error. The chain has TRBV29-1 and TRBJ2-7, with no clear D. Germline-derived CDR1 and CDR2 are SQVTM and ANQGSEA. CDR3 length: 11 amino acids. Written as DNA, the CDR3 is TGCTGCGTTGAAACCCCCTTCGGCAAGTACTTC. Amino acid sequence: CCVETPFGKYF.

This clonotype was seen a handful of times. The rearrangement joins TRBV29-1 to TRBJ2-5, with 7 nucleotides matching TRBD1. The J segment lost 2 bases and the V segment lost 3 bases, leaving 3 bases of the junction unmatched. The CDR3 consists of 13 residues. Germline CDR1 is SQVTM and CDR2 is ANQGSEA. The CDR3 is CSVDRGNQETQYF. DNA of the CDR3: TGCAGCGTTGACAGGGGGAATCAAGAGACCCAGTACTTC.

This clonotype was seen a few times. The rearrangement joins TRBV6-2 or TRBV6-3 to TRBJ2-1; 7 bases fit TRBD2. The CDR3 runs 15 residues. The junction had 3 bases not matched to a gene; V was cut back by 0 bases and J by 4 bases. CDR1 MNHEY and CDR2 SVGEGT come from the germline V gene. The CDR3 DNA sequence: TGTGCCAGCAGTTACTCCCGGGAGGTATACAATGAGCAGTTCTTC. This sequence encodes CASSYSREVYNEQFF.

This clonotype was detected many times. This chain uses TRBV6-1 with TRBJ1-5; 7 bases are shared with TRBD1. Germline lookup yields CDR1 MNHNS and CDR2 SASEGT. The trim removed 5 bases at V and 2 bases at J, leaving 6 bases unmatched. CDR3 length: 15 residues. CDR3 amino acids: CASSSSTGGNQPQHF. The CDR3 nucleotides are TGTGCCAGCAGTTCTTCAACAGGGGGCAATCAGCCCCAGCATTTT.

This clonotype was detected once. V usage is TRBV28 and J usage is TRBJ2-5; 8 positions match TRBD2. This CDR3 has 15 residues. Germline V gives CDR1 MDHEN, CDR2 SYDVKM. The V segment lost 5 bases and the J segment 1 base; nucleotides outside the gene matches: 6. DNA for the CDR3: TGTGCCAGCAGTCCCAGCGGGAGAGCCCAAGAGACCCAGTACTTC. It is translated as CASSPSGRAQETQYF.

This clonotype came up many times. This chain uses TRBV29-1 with TRBJ2-7; TRBD1 might be the D (6 bases). The CDR3 runs to 13 residues. Deletions cut 4 bases from V and 3 bases from J, with 13 bases between. Looked up from germline, CDR1 is SQVTM and CDR2 is ANQGSEA. The CDR3 sequence is CSVAPGVDYEQYF. CDR3 bases: TGCAGCGTTGCCCCAGGGGTGGACTACGAGCAGTACTTC.

This clonotype showed up many times. The chain is built from TRBV12-3 or TRBV12-4 and TRBJ1-6; tentatively, D is TRBD1 (6 bases). Deletions cut 6 bases from V and 0 bases from J, with 9 bases between. The CDR3 sequence is 15 residues long. The CDR3, as DNA: TGTGCCAGCAGGCCACAGGGCTCCTATAATTCACCCCTCCACTTT. Protein: CASRPQGSYNSPLHF.

The chain carries TRBV27 and TRBJ1-1, with D perhaps matching TRBD1 (5 bases). CDR1 and CDR2 from the germline V gene are MNHEY and SMNVEV (reference sequence). Trimming removed 0 bases at V and 1 base at J, with 9 bases between. The CDR3 runs 15 residues. This CDR3 is CASSLSGVKNTEAFF. CDR3 coding DNA: TGTGCCAGCAGTTTATCGGGGGTGAAGAACACTGAAGCTTTCTTT.

The chain carries TRBV6-5 and TRBJ1-6, with unresolved D. V was pared by 6 bases and J by 0 bases, with 9 bases between. The CDR3 sequence is 15 residues long. CDR1 is MNHEY and CDR2 is SVGAGI in the germline V gene. CDR3 region: CASRARSSYNSPLHF. In nucleotides, the CDR3 is TGTGCCAGCAGGGCCCGGAGCTCCTATAATTCACCCCTCCACTTT.

The chain uses TRBV24-1 and TRBJ2-1; 8 bases match TRBD1. Per germline, CDR1 KGHDR and CDR2 SFDVKD. With 0 bases clipped from V and 7 bases from J, the junction kept 10 bases outside the gene matches. The length of the CDR3 is 17 residues. As DNA, the CDR3 is TGTGCCACCAGTGATTTGGGGCAGGGGGCCTTTAGGAATGAGCAGTTCTTC. Encoded protein: CATSDLGQGAFRNEQFF.

The V call is TRBV28, the J call TRBJ2-1; TRBD1 agrees at 10 bases. The CDR3 extends over 15 amino acids. The germline CDR1 and CDR2 sequences are MDHEN and SYDVKM. The trim removed 7 bases at V and 4 bases at J, leaving 7 bases unmatched. The CDR3 sequence: CASNRDRGWYNEQFF. CDR3 nucleotides: TGTGCCAGCAACAGGGACAGGGGTTGGTACAATGAGCAGTTCTTC.

The V gene is TRBV5-8, the J gene TRBJ2-1; D may be TRBD2 (6 bases). Germline V CDR1 and CDR2: SGHTS, YDEGEE. This CDR3 comprises 12 residues. The V gene lost 2 bases and the J gene lost 9 bases, with 9 bases spanning the gap. CDR3 region: CASSLRGTEQFF. The CDR3 region has the DNA TGTGCCAGCAGCTTACGGGGGACTGAGCAGTTCTTC.

V gene TRBV11-2 combines with J gene TRBJ2-1; D possibly corresponds to TRBD1 (6 bases). The CDR3 runs 16 residues. Germline V gene data show CDR1 as SGHAT and CDR2 as FQNNGV. Trimming pared 5 bases from V and 2 bases from J, leaving 16 bases between. As DNA, the CDR3 is TGTGCCAGCAGCCAAGCCACAGGGATCACCTACAATGAGCAGTTCTTC. This gives the protein CASSQATGITYNEQFF.

The CDR3 region is CSAAPRTDTQYF. CDR3 DNA: TGCAGTGCAGCCCCCAGGACAGATACGCAGTATTTT. This chain connects TRBV20-1 to TRBJ2-3; D call uncertain. CDR1 and CDR2 from the germline V gene are DFQATT and SNEGSKA (reference sequence). V was trimmed by 6 bases and J by 3 bases, leaving 10 bases between them. The CDR3 loop spans 12 amino acids.

This clonotype was seen at least ten times. The chain combines TRBV24-1 with TRBJ2-2; 8 bases align to TRBD2. Germline assignment: CDR1 KGHDR and CDR2 SFDVKD. There are 17 residues in the CDR3. V was clipped by 0 bases and J by 3 bases; unmatched bases: 5. The DNA of the CDR3 is TGTGCCACCAGTGATTTGGCTCCTAGCGGGTACACCGGGGAGCTGTTTTTT. This encodes CATSDLAPSGYTGELFF.

The chain recombines TRBV5-6 with TRBJ2-1; 9 nucleotides agree with TRBD1. After removal of 0 bases from V and 9 bases from J, the junction contained 7 bases not matched to a gene. This CDR3 region has 15 residues. Germline assignment: CDR1 SGHDT and CDR2 YYEEEE. This CDR3 is CASSLAGTGSSEQFF. As DNA, the CDR3 is TGTGCCAGCAGCTTGGCAGGGACAGGGAGCAGTGAGCAGTTCTTC.

This clonotype was observed at least ten times. The chain's CDR3 is CASSYSTYNEQFF. The CDR3, as DNA: TGTGCCAGCAGTTACTCGACGTACAATGAGCAGTTCTTC. This chain connects TRBV6-6 to TRBJ2-1; D remains unclear. The ends were cut back, 0 bases at V and 4 bases at J, with 4 bases in the middle. The CDR3 has 13 amino acids. Germline-derived CDR1 and CDR2 are MNHNY and SVGAGI (reference sequence).

The chain joins TRBV4-1 to TRBJ2-7; TRBD1 aligns across 9 bases. CDR3 length equals 13 residues. J lost 5 bases, V lost 3 bases, and 2 bases had no gene match. The germline gives CDR1 MGHRA, CDR2 YSYEKL. The CDR3: CASSQGTGNEQYF. Here the CDR3 DNA reads TGCGCCAGCAGCCAGGGGACAGGGAACGAGCAGTACTTC.

The genes are TRBV3-1 and TRBJ2-2; D possibly uses TRBD1 or TRBD2 (5 bases each). V was trimmed by 3 bases and J by 4 bases, leaving 15 bases between them. The CDR3 contains 16 residues. Looked up from germline, CDR1 is LGHDT and CDR2 is YNNKEL (reference sequence). The chain's CDR3 is CASSHPGPYSTGELFF. DNA for the CDR3: TGTGCCAGCAGCCACCCGGGACCGTATAGCACCGGGGAGCTGTTTTTT.